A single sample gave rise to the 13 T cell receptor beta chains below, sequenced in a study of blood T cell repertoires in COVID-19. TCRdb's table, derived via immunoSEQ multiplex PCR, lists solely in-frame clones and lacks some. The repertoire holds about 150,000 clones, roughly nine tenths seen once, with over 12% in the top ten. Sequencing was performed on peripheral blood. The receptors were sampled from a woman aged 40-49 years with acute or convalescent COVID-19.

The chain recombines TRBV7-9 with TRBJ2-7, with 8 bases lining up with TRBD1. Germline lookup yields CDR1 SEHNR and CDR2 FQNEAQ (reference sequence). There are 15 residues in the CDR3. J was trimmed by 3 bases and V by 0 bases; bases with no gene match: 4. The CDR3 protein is CASSLAMDRVYEQYF. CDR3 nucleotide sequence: TGTGCCAGCAGCTTAGCCATGGACAGGGTCTACGAGCAGTACTTC.

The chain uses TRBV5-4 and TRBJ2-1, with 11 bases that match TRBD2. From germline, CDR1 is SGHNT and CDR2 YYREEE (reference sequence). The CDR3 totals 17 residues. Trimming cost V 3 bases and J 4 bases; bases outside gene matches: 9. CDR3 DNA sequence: TGTGCCAGCAGCTCCTTCGCGATAGCGGGAGGGTACAATGAGCAGTTCTTC. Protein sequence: CASSSFAIAGGYNEQFF.

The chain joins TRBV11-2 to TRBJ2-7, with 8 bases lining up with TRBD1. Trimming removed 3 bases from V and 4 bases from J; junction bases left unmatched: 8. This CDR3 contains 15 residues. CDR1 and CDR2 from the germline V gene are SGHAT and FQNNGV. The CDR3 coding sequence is TGTGCCAGCAGCTTCTCCTCCGGGACAGGATACGAGCAGTACTTC. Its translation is CASSFSSGTGYEQYF.

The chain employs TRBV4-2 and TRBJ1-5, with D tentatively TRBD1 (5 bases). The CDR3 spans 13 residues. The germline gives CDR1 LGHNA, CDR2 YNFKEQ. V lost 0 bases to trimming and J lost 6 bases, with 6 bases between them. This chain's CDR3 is CASSQERGQPQHF. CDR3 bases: TGTGCCAGCAGCCAAGAAAGGGGTCAGCCCCAGCATTTT.

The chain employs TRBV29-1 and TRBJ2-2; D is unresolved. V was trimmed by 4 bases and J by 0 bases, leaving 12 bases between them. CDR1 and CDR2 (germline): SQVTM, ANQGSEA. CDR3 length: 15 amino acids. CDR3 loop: CSVVAATPNTGELFF. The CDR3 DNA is TGCAGCGTTGTCGCGGCGACCCCGAACACCGGGGAGCTGTTTTTT.

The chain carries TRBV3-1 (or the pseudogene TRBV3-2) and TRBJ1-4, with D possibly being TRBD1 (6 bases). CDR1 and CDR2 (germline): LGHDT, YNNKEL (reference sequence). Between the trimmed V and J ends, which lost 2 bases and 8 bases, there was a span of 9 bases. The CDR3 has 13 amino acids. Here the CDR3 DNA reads TGTGCCAGCAGCCAACGCGGACAGGAAAAACTGTTTTTT. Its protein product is CASSQRGQEKLFF.

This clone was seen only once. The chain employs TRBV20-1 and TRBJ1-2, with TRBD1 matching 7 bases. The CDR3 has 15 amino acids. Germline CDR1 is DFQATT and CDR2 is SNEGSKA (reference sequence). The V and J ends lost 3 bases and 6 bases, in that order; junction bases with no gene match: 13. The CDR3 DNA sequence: TGCAGTGCTAGTGACAGGGCCGGTTTTAATAATGGCTACACCTTC. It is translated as CSASDRAGFNNGYTF.

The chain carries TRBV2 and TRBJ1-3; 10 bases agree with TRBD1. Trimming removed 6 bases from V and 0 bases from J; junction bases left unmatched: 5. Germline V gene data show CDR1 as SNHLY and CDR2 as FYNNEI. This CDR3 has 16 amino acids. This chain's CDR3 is CASRRTGGNSGNTIYF. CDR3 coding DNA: TGTGCCAGCAGGCGGACAGGGGGAAACTCTGGAAACACCATATATTTT.

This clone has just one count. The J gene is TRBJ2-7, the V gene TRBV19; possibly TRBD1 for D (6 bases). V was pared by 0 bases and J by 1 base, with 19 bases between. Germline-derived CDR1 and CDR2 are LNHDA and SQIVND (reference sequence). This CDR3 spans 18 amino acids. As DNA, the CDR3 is TGTGCCAGTAGTATAGATTACAAGGGACACCTACTTTCCTACGAGCAGTACTTC. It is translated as CASSIDYKGHLLSYEQYF. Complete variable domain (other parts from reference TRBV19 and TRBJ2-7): DGGITQSPKYLFRKEGQNVTLSCEQNLNHDAMYWYRQDPGQGLRLIYYSQIVNDFQKGDIAEGYSVSREKKESFPLTVTSAQKNPTAFYLCASSIDYKGHLLSYEQYFGPGTRLTVT.

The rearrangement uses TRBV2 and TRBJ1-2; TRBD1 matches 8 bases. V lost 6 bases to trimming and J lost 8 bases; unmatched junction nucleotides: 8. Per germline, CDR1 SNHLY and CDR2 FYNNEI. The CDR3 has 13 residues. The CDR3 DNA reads TGTGCCAGCAGGAGCGACAGGGGACTGGGCTACACCTTC. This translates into CASRSDRGLGYTF.

The CDR3 nucleotides read TGTGCCAGCAAGGACAGGGGGAGCACTGAAGCTTTCTTT. Amino acids: CASKDRGSTEAFF. The chain carries TRBV12-3 or TRBV12-4 and TRBJ1-1; 10 bases align to TRBD1. CDR3 length equals 13 residues. Unmatched junction bases numbered 3, after V lost 7 bases and J lost 4 bases.

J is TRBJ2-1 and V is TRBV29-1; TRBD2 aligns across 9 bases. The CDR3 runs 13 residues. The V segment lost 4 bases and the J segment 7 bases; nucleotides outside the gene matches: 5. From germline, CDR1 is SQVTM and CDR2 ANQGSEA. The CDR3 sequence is CSVVAGDDNEQFF. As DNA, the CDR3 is TGCAGCGTTGTAGCGGGAGATGATAATGAGCAGTTCTTC.

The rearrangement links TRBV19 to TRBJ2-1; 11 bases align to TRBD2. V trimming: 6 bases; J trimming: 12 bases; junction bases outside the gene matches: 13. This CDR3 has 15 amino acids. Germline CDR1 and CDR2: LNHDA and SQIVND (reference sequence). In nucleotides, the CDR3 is TGTGCCAGTAGAGAGACTAGCGGGGACCCTAGGGGGCAGTTCTTC. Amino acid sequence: CASRETSGDPRGQFF. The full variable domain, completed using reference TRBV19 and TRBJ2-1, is DGGITQSPKYLFRKEGQNVTLSCEQNLNHDAMYWYRQDPGQGLRLIYYSQIVNDFQKGDIAEGYSVSREKKESFPLTVTSAQKNPTAFYLCASRETSGDPRGQFFGPGTRLTVL.